These 22 T cell receptor beta chains share one sample of origin, sequenced in a study of T cell repertoires in cytomegalovirus infection. From the reads, TCRdb called clonotypes with MiXCR, one entry per CDR3 protein. The sample holds around 94,000 distinct CDR3 sequences, about 15% seen once. Source material: PBMCs. Receptor source: a human donor in good health (CMV status not recorded). Some clones in this sample may be carry-over from other donors' samples.

This rearrangement joins TRBV7-2 to TRBJ1-2, with D possibly TRBD1 on 6 matching bases. This CDR3 is 16 amino acids long. V was shortened by 4 bases and J by 7 bases, with 22 bases between the two germline ends. Germline CDR1 is SGHTA and CDR2 is FQGNSA. The CDR3 loop is CASSSRLGGGGGGYTF. Here the CDR3 DNA reads TGTGCCAGCAGCTCCCGACTAGGTGGCGGGGGCGGTGGCTACACCTTC. The full variable domain, in which reference TRBV7-2 and TRBJ1-2 provide the parts outside the CDR3, is GAGVSQSPSNKVTEKGKDVELRCDPISGHTALYWYRQSLGQGLEFLIYFQGNSAPDKSGLPSDRFSAERTGGSVSTLTIQRTQQEDSAVYLCASSSRLGGGGGGYTFGSGTRLTVV.

This clonotype turned up a few times. This chain uses TRBV5-6 with TRBJ2-7; 8 positions match TRBD1. The J segment lost 2 bases and the V segment lost 0 bases, leaving 4 bases of the junction unmatched. This CDR3 has 15 residues. The germline CDR1 and CDR2 sequences are SGHDT and YYEEEE. The CDR3: CASSLAGGITYEQYF. Here the CDR3 DNA reads TGTGCCAGCAGCTTGGCAGGGGGCATTACCTACGAGCAGTACTTC.

In this sample, this clonotype turned up many times. The V gene is TRBV5-4, the J gene TRBJ2-2; a weak D match, TRBD2 (6 bases). Germline CDR1 is SGHNT and CDR2 is YYREEE (reference sequence). The V end lost 1 base, the J end lost 8 bases, and 27 bases lay between the germline ends. CDR3 length: 19 residues. DNA of the CDR3: TGTGCCAGCAGCTTGACTTGGTCGGTAGCGGCTTTAAAACCGGGGGAGCTGTTTTTT. Amino acids: CASSLTWSVAALKPGELFF. Based on the CDR3 plus reference TRBV5-4 and TRBJ2-2, the full variable domain is ETGVTQSPTHLIKTRGQQVTLRCSSQSGHNTVSWYQQALGQGPQFIFQYYREEENGRGNFPPRFSGLQFPNYSSELNVNALELDDSALYLCASSLTWSVAALKPGELFFGEGSRLTVL.

This clonotype showed up many times. The chain is built from TRBV7-6 and TRBJ2-7; D is ambiguous. Germline V CDR1 and CDR2: SGHVS, FNYEAQ. The CDR3 is 13 amino acids. Trimming shortened V by 2 bases and J by 6 bases, and 11 bases separated the two germline ends. DNA for the CDR3: TGTGCCAGCAGCTTAAGGCAGGAAGGCGAGCAGTACTTC. Translating it yields CASSLRQEGEQYF.

This chain connects TRBV6-5 to TRBJ2-2, with TRBD1 matching over 10 bases. The CDR3 sequence is 15 residues long. Germline V CDR1 and CDR2: MNHEY, SVGAGI. Germline trimming cut 6 bases from V and 8 bases from J; bases unmatched to any gene: 9. The CDR3 DNA follows: TGTGCCAGCAGCACCGGGACAGGGGTTTTAGGGGAGCTGTTTTTT. Residues: CASSTGTGVLGELFF.

This clonotype was seen at least ten times. The J gene is TRBJ2-2, the V gene TRBV12-3 or TRBV12-4; 10 bases match TRBD2. V lost 8 bases, J lost 4 bases, and 7 bases stayed unmatched. The CDR3 has 15 residues. The CDR3 sequence: CASLAGGLSTGELFF. The CDR3 DNA is TGTGCCAGCTTAGCGGGGGGCCTTAGCACCGGGGAGCTGTTTTTT.

This clonotype was picked up a small number of times. The chain employs TRBV10-3 and TRBJ2-5; 7 bases map to TRBD1. The CDR3 runs to 14 residues. J gave up 3 bases and V 3 bases, and 4 bases lay outside the gene matches. Germline-derived CDR1 and CDR2 are ENHRY and SYGVKD. CDR3 DNA sequence: TGTGCCATCAGTGACGACAGGGTGGAAGAGACCCAGTACTTC. This encodes CAISDDRVEETQYF.

The CDR3 is CASSQPDTGDYGYTF. The CDR3 nucleotides read TGTGCCAGCAGCCAACCCGACACAGGCGACTATGGCTACACCTTC. The V call is TRBV2, the J call TRBJ1-2; weak D call: TRBD1 (5 bases). The CDR3 sequence is 15 residues long. The V end lost 6 bases, the J end lost 3 bases, and 17 bases lay between the germline ends. Germline V gives CDR1 SNHLY, CDR2 FYNNEI.

This clonotype was seen at least ten times. The V gene is TRBV28, the J gene TRBJ1-5; possibly TRBD1 for D (5 bases). V lost 2 bases and J lost 1, with 9 bases in between. The CDR3 totals 15 residues. The germline V gene encodes CDR1 MDHEN and CDR2 SYDVKM. In DNA, the CDR3 is TGTGCCAGCAGTTTAGAAGGGACGAGCAATCAGCCCCAGCATTTT. Amino acid sequence: CASSLEGTSNQPQHF.

This sequence joins TRBV2 and TRBJ1-1; D possibly corresponds to TRBD1 (5 bases). The CDR3 consists of 17 residues. Trimming took off 5 bases at V and 4 bases at J, with 23 bases between the two ends. Germline-derived CDR1 and CDR2 are SNHLY and FYNNEI. The CDR3 reads CASSPTGPSRLTTEAFF. In DNA form, the CDR3 reads TGTGCCAGCAGTCCGACGGGGCCGTCTAGACTCACCACTGAAGCTTTCTTT.

This clonotype was recorded at least ten times. V usage is TRBV5-1 and J usage is TRBJ2-1, with TRBD1 matching over 7 bases. With V trimmed by 2 bases and J by 7 bases, 9 bases remained unmatched. The CDR3 sequence is 15 residues long. Per germline, CDR1 SGHRS and CDR2 YFSETQ. CDR3 sequence reads: CASSFTTGTANEQFF. The CDR3 DNA is TGCGCCAGCAGCTTCACAACTGGGACAGCTAATGAGCAGTTCTTC. Filled out from reference TRBV5-1 and TRBJ2-1, the complete variable domain reads KAGVTQTPRYLIKTRGQQVTLSCSPISGHRSVSWYQQTPGQGLQFLFEYFSETQRNKGNFPGRFSGRQFSNSRSEMNVSTLELGDSALYLCASSFTTGTANEQFFGPGTRLTVL.

This clonotype appeared a few times. The CDR3: CREGARGYTF. The CDR3 bases are TGCAGAGAGGGGGCGCGGGGCTACACCTTC. The gene calls are TRBV20-1 and TRBJ1-2; TRBD1 matches at 7 bases. This CDR3 has 10 residues. Germline values: CDR1 DFQATT, CDR2 SNEGSKA (reference sequence).

This clonotype has ten or more counts. The rearrangement uses TRBV7-2 and TRBJ2-4; 8 bases map to TRBD2. The CDR3 is made up of 15 amino acids. Germline assignment: CDR1 SGHTA and CDR2 FQGNSA. V lost 5 bases to trimming and J lost 6 bases; unmatched junction nucleotides: 9. The CDR3, as DNA: TGTGCCAGCAGCCCCGGCGGGGGGCAAGGAAACATTCAGTACTTC. It yields the protein CASSPGGGQGNIQYF.

Remarks on this clonotype: This clone may be a read error of a much larger clone one base away. The rearrangement joins TRBV19 to TRBJ2-7, with D perhaps assigned TRBD1 or TRBD2 (5 bases each). Germline lookup yields CDR1 LNHDA and CDR2 SQIVND (reference sequence). Trimming pared 6 bases from V and 0 bases from J, leaving 15 bases between. The CDR3 is 15 residues long. The DNA of the CDR3 is TGTGCCAGTAGAACCAACGGGGCTATCTCCTACGAGCAGTACTTC. Encoded protein: CASRTNGAISYEQYF.

This chain links TRBV5-1 with TRBJ1-2; 8 nucleotides line up with TRBD1. CDR1 is SGHRS, CDR2 YFSETQ, per germline. V dropped 2 bases and J dropped 6; count of bases not matched to a gene: 3. The CDR3 is 13 amino acids. Here the CDR3 DNA reads TGCGCCAGCAGCTTCCCACAGGGGGATGGCTACACCTTC. It yields the protein CASSFPQGDGYTF.

This clonotype was seen ten or more times. The J gene is TRBJ1-3, the V gene TRBV5-6; tentative D call: TRBD1 (6 bases). Trimming pared 4 bases from V and 0 bases from J, leaving 11 bases between. The germline CDR1 and CDR2 sequences are SGHDT and YYEEEE. This CDR3 has 15 residues. The CDR3 loop reads CASSHWTVSGNTIYF. CDR3 nucleotide sequence: TGTGCCAGCAGCCATTGGACAGTCTCTGGAAACACCATATATTTT. The full variable domain, rest sourced from reference TRBV5-6 and TRBJ1-3, is DAGVTQSPTHLIKTRGQQVTLRCSPKSGHDTVSWYQQALGQGPQFIFQYYEEEERQRGNFPDRFSGHQFPNYSSELNVNALLLGDSALYLCASSHWTVSGNTIYFGEGSWLTVV.

This clonotype was detected many times. V is TRBV12-3 or TRBV12-4 and J is TRBJ2-7; a possible D gene is TRBD2 (6 bases). The length of the CDR3 is 15 residues. Trimming left V 6 bases short and J 6 bases short, with 21 bases between. The CDR3 region is CASRVGSGKPVEQYF. CDR3 bases: TGTGCCAGCAGGGTCGGGAGCGGCAAACCGGTCGAGCAGTACTTC.

V gene TRBV10-3 combines with J gene TRBJ2-6; D is possibly TRBD1 (6 bases). V lost 5 bases and J lost 2, with 16 bases in between. The CDR3 runs to 17 residues. CDR1 is ENHRY, CDR2 SYGVKD, per germline. CDR3 region: CAISPVRGSTGANVLTF. In DNA, the CDR3 is TGTGCCATCAGTCCGGTCAGGGGTAGCACTGGGGCCAACGTCCTGACTTTC.

With respect to this clonotype: This sequence may be a read error, since a much larger clone differs from it by one base. The V gene is TRBV7-2, the J gene TRBJ2-1; D gene ambiguous. Looked up from germline, CDR1 is SGHTA and CDR2 is FQGNSA. CDR3 size: 11 residues. CDR3 nucleotide sequence: TGTGCCATCAGCTCCTCGGCTGACCAGTTCTTC. Protein product: CAISSSADQFF.

This clonotype was detected only a few times. The CDR3 sequence is CASRRPTIQGFVGTDTQYF. CDR3 coding DNA: TGTGCCAGCAGAAGACCGACGATACAGGGGTTTGTGGGAACAGATACGCAGTATTTT. The V call is TRBV6-1, the J call TRBJ2-3; 7 nucleotides align to TRBD1. CDR1 and CDR2 from the germline V gene are MNHNS and SASEGT. The CDR3 spans 19 residues. Trimming removed 6 bases from V and 3 bases from J; junction bases left unmatched: 21.

The V call is TRBV6-6, the J call TRBJ2-1; maybe TRBD1 (7 bases). CDR1 is MNHNY, CDR2 SVGAGI, per germline (reference sequence). V lost 7 bases to trimming and J lost 4 bases, with 20 bases between them. The CDR3 has 16 amino acids. CDR3 nucleotide sequence: TGTGCCAGCAAAAAAACCGGGACAGCGGGTTACAATGAGCAGTTCTTC. Protein product: CASKKTGTAGYNEQFF.

Comments on this clonotype: Relative to the germline gene, one junction end is altered; a read error may explain this. The chain is built from TRBV5-4 and TRBJ2-5; D gene ambiguous. There are 13 residues in the CDR3. CDR1 is SGHNT, CDR2 YYREEE, per germline (reference sequence). The CDR3 region has the DNA TGTGCCAGCAGCTTGGAATTTCGAGAGATCCAGTACTTC. Translated, it gives CASSLEFREIQYF. Complete variable domain (other parts from reference TRBV5-4 and TRBJ2-5): ETGVTQSPTHLIKTRGQQVTLRCSSQSGHNTVSWYQQALGQGPQFIFQYYREEENGRGNFPPRFSGLQFPNYSSELNVNALELDDSALYLCASSLEFREIQYFGPGTRLLVL.